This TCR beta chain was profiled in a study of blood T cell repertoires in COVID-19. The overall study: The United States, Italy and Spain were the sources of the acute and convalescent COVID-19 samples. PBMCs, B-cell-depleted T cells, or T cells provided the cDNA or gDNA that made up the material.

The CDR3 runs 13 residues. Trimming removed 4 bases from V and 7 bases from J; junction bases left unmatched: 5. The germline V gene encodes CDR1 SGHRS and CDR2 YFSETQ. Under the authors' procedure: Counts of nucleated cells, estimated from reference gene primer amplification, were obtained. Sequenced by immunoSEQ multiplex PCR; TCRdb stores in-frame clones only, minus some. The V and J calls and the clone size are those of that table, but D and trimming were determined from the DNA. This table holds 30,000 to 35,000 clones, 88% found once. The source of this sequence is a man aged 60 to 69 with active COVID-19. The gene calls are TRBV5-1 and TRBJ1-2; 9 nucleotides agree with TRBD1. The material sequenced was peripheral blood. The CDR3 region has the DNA TGCGCCAGCAGCCCACAGGGGGCGCGTGGCTACACCTTC. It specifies CASSPQGARGYTF.